Below, 5 T cell receptor beta chains from the same sample are listed, as sequenced in a study of cytomegalovirus exposure and HLA in healthy donors. Both 60 Vbeta primers and 13 Jbeta primers went into the PCR. Using immunoSEQ multiplex PCR, the repertoire was profiled, and TCRdb retains in-frame clones only, with some absent. This table holds under 200,000 clones. Material: PBMCs. Receptors originate from a man aged 25-45 years in good health and CMV-seronegative.

This chain uses TRBV7-9 with TRBJ1-1, with D unresolved. The CDR3 runs 16 residues. Germline assignment: CDR1 SEHNR and CDR2 FQNEAQ (reference sequence). Trimming pared 5 bases from V and 3 bases from J, leaving 19 bases between. The DNA of the CDR3 is TGTGCCAGCAGCCCCCGGGGTAGCCCCTGGGACACTGAAGCTTTCTTT. This gives the protein CASSPRGSPWDTEAFF. Combining the CDR3 with reference TRBV7-9 and TRBJ1-1 gives the whole variable domain DTGVSQNPRHKITKRGQNVTFRCDPISEHNRLYWYRQTLGQGPEFLTYFQNEAQLEKSRLLSDRFSAERPKGSFSTLEIQRTEQGDSAMYLCASSPRGSPWDTEAFFGQGTRLTVV.

V and J are TRBV28 and TRBJ1-6, with a possible D match to TRBD1 (6 bases). CDR1 and CDR2 (germline): MDHEN, SYDVKM. V was trimmed by 7 bases and J by 7 bases, leaving 14 bases between them. CDR3 length: 14 amino acids. The CDR3 sequence is CASTRGGQNSPLHF. The CDR3 nucleotides are TGTGCCAGCACCCGCGGGGGGCAAAATTCACCCCTCCACTTT. Using reference TRBV28 and TRBJ1-6 for the parts outside the CDR3, the full variable domain is DVKVTQSSRYLVKRTGEKVFLECVQDMDHENMFWYRQDPGLGLRLIYFSYDVKMKEKGDIPEGYSVSREKKERFSLILESASTNQTSMYLCASTRGGQNSPLHFGNGTRLTVT.

The chain couples TRBV5-1 to TRBJ2-5; maybe TRBD1 (5 bases). Trimming left V 5 bases short and J 5 bases short, with 16 bases between. The CDR3 is made up of 14 amino acids. Germline V lookup: CDR1 SGHRS, CDR2 YFSETQ. The CDR3 sequence: CASSTIGAPETQYF. The CDR3 nucleotides are TGCGCCAGCAGTACGATTGGGGCACCGGAGACCCAGTACTTC.

The V call is TRBV28, the J call TRBJ1-1; 7 nucleotides match TRBD1. Germline V gene data show CDR1 as MDHEN and CDR2 as SYDVKM. With V trimmed by 5 bases and J by 1 base, 4 bases remained unmatched. This CDR3 comprises 14 residues. The CDR3 protein is CASSTQGRNTEAFF. Here the CDR3 DNA reads TGTGCCAGCAGTACACAGGGGCGGAACACTGAAGCTTTCTTT.

The chain employs TRBV5-1 and TRBJ1-1; TRBD1 is a possible D gene (6 bases). CDR1 SGHRS and CDR2 YFSETQ come from the germline V gene. CDR3 size: 15 residues. V lost 3 bases to trimming and J lost 1 base, with 13 bases between them. CDR3 residues: CASSWTAGANTEAFF. The CDR3 DNA reads as TGCGCCAGCAGCTGGACCGCAGGGGCGAACACTGAAGCTTTCTTT.